This TCR beta chain was captured by sequencing in a study of cytomegalovirus exposure and HLA in healthy donors (dated by TCRdb to about 2017). Background for the entire study: An earlier analysis of about 530 of the donors reported approximately 300 Gb of sequence data and 117 million unique TCR beta sequences obtained from approximately 180 million T cells. Among the roughly 400 genotyped donors, approximately 81% belonged to the genetic ancestry cluster associated with self-reported Caucasian donors. Besides the first cohort of 666 subjects, a separate validation cohort made up of 120 different subjects was used. The study profiled the T cell repertoires of 550 to 700 subjects by immunosequencing and related them to cytomegalovirus serostatus. Class I and class II HLA loci were covered by the typing at four-digit resolution. Alongside the repertoire data, information on donor age, sex, ethnicity and CMV serostatus was compiled. The study aimed to test whether cataloging public T cell receptors could reveal signatures of past pathogen exposure. An early release that covered more than 550 HLA-typed donors contained 300 to 350 gigabases of sequencing data and about 93 million unique TCR sequences. In a later genetic analysis, genome-wide SNP genotypes for about three fifths of the 666 donors were used, and that subset was treated as a discovery cohort. To decide whether each TCR beta V gene segment behaved as functional or pseudogenic, an earlier analysis of some 600 of the donors relied on high-throughput TCR beta sequencing. The study combined high-throughput TCR immunosequencing, statistical association of individual TCRs with disease status, and machine learning to predict cytomegalovirus infection status. A handful of DR-DQ haplotypes were treated as single units for association and clustering because of strong linkage in the cohort. Rather than using new phenotypic data, the later analysis identified candidate immune exposures from TCR beta sequences and from how often those sequences occurred across donors. Typing coverage varied by locus: roughly 629-640 donors for A, B, C, DRB1 and DQB1; approximately 560 for DQA1; 606 for DPA1; 400 to 480 for DPB1. All discovery cohort repertoires had been generated using a single sequencing platform. On average, roughly 250,000 unique TCR beta nucleotide sequences were sequenced per donor among some 430 genotyped donors of the cohort, with roughly 19% of those sequences being non-productive. In a later analysis, previously published TCR beta repertoires from roughly 710 donors were re-analyzed and high-resolution HLA genotyping was added so that TCR occurrence patterns could be studied. General study outcomes and caveats: In vitro tests confirmed that a few of the cytomegalovirus-associated TCR beta chains recognize cytomegalovirus antigens. A later analysis found that HLA-associated TCR beta chains were more clonally expanded and had lower generation probabilities than equally common non-associated chains. The classifier was reported to diagnose cytomegalovirus status with high specificity and sensitivity in both the original cohort and the validation cohort. According to a later genetic analysis, donors in an Asian-associated ancestry cluster had fewer N-insertions in productive TCRs than the approximately 690-donor mean. Specific HLA alleles were associated with 15,000 to 20,000 TCR beta sequences at a false discovery rate of 0.05 in a later analysis. A cluster of highly shared sequence variants was judged likely to be a technical artifact of the sequencing pipeline. An earlier analysis of approximately 530 of the donors showed that most TCR beta V segments appeared in productive rearrangements either about 87% or about 30% of the time, which broadly matched IMGT annotations. Correlated functional status among segregating V segments might be attributable to linkage disequilibrium, but an unknown experimental factor could not be ruled out. In the study, 150 to 200 TCR beta chains were listed as associated with cytomegalovirus. Because HLA typing was missing for some donors at each locus, association tests included only the typed subset. Roughly uniform sequencing depth across donors was assumed in presence/absence analyses, although this assumption may not hold. In a later genetic analysis, a missense DCLRE1C variant was associated with V-gene and J-gene trimming of TCR beta chains, and the association was replicated in an independent cohort. Across donors, most TCR sequences were observed very rarely, whereas some public TCRs were present in many individuals. Because counts were too low, fewer than 20 rarely observed V segments, including chromosome 9 orphons, were excluded from the earlier analysis of 587 of the donors. A further reported finding was that TCR beta sequences accurately predicted the HLA-A and HLA-B alleles for most subjects in the first cohort. Only TCR beta chains were sequenced in this cohort, and the absence of alpha or paired-chain data limited detectable features. Because the 87-base-pair reads could not distinguish some IMGT-functional V segments, including TRBV6-2 and TRBV6-3, those segments were excluded. Several of the top co-occurrence clusters appeared to be linked to parvovirus B19, influenza, CMV and Epstein-Barr virus, according to a later analysis. In a later analysis, most CMV-associated TCR beta chains were found to appear HLA-restricted, with HLA associations seemingly driven largely by CMV exposure. Assigning TCR associations to individual alleles was difficult when HLA alleles, especially DR and DQ, strongly co-occurred. The only immune exposure information available for the cohort was CMV serostatus. In a later analysis, the rate of TCR association differed among HLA loci, with DRB1 alleles having the most associated TCRs and HLA-C alleles having the fewest. The authors suggested that the approach could potentially be generalized to other disease states and immunological phenotypes.

The cohort consisted of 670 or so healthy bone marrow donors. Cohort members were all nominally healthy when sampled, although unrecorded immune exposures were likely present. The donor was CMV seronegative and was included in the group of several hundred seronegative cohort members. Every donor gave a peripheral blood sample, and the peripheral blood mononuclear cells from that sample were used for TCR beta sequencing. The Qiagen DNeasy Blood Extraction Kit was used to extract genomic DNA from the blood cell samples. CDR1 and CDR2 are drawn from the germline V gene: LGHNA, YNFKEQ. The CDR3 starts with the cysteine, ends with the phenylalanine, and has 17 residues. The entry retains the CDR3 DNA only, 51 bases that are in frame from base 1. Remarks on this clone: Its antigen remains unidentified. Germline and junction disagree at one end, which may indicate a read error.

To prepare the library, the immunoSEQ multiplex PCR assay was applied. A mixture of 60 forward primers for TCR Vbeta segments and 13 reverse primers for TCR Jbeta segments was used in the multiplex PCR. A multiplex PCR assay on genomic DNA amplified the CDR3 region of rearranged TCR beta genes. On the Illumina HiSeq System, the amplified TCR beta libraries were sequenced as 87-base-pair reads. The published analysis was carried out like this. A later analysis tallied tens of millions of unique TCR beta chains across the 610 or so repertoires, and about 10 million of those chains were shared by two or more donors. A nearest-neighbor algorithm error-corrected the raw reads and collapsed the reads into unique sequences, merging closely related sequences to remove PCR and sequencing errors. Alignment of CDR3 sequences to IMGT reference sequences was used to assign V, D and J gene segments. Each retained sequence needed at least a six-nucleotide match to both a V gene segment and a J gene segment. A rearrangement counted as productive if the CDR3 had no stop codons and remained in frame with V and J, and every other rearrangement counted as non-productive. Following IMGT convention, CDR3 was defined as the stretch from the second conserved V-encoded cysteine up to the conserved J-encoded phenylalanine. Sequences without an unambiguous match to a single V gene segment were excluded from the earlier analysis of 450 to 650 of the donors. An earlier analysis of around 600 of the donors classified V segments as functional when productive rearrangements were above 56.7% and as segregating when the standard deviation between donors was above 5%. A statistical classification framework was developed to diagnose cytomegalovirus status using the catalog of TCR beta chain sequences. In a later analysis, TCR nucleotide sequences were compared against IMGT/GENE-DB human TR gene sequences so that V and J genes could be assigned. Using the TCRdist pipeline, a later analysis assigned CDR3 sequences along with most-parsimonious VDJ recombination scenarios. A later analysis defined each TCR beta chain by its CDR3 amino acid sequence plus V-gene family, and excluded reads lacking a unique V-gene family. As a way to deal with suspected cross-contamination and a sequencing artifact, a later analysis dropped 450 to 600 nucleotide sequences that were highly shared and had low generation probability. In a later analysis, a clonal expansion index was calculated for each public chain from normalized within-repertoire ranks of inferred template counts. In a later analysis, generation probabilities were computed with a VDJ recombination model fitted to out-of-frame rearrangements, and the resulting probabilities were checked against IGoR. A later analysis scored TCR-TCR, TCR-HLA and TCR-CMV co-occurrence with hypergeometric tests, applying a repertoire-size bias correction to TCR pairs. False discovery rates were estimated in a later analysis by permuting HLA or CMV assignments 20 times. In a later analysis, co-occurring TCRs were grouped with DBSCAN, and TCRdist sequence similarity was added when clustering was performed within HLA-allele-positive subsets. For co-occurrence clustering, repertoires with fewer than 30,000 or more than 120,000 public chains were excluded, along with a handful of repertoires with anomalous nucleotide sharing. In TCRdb, the immuneACCESS table is reduced to in-frame sequences with V and J assigned. These tables do not hold every clone; where another copy was compared, an unresolved V gene accounts for under half, and the others remain unexplained. Clone size and the V and J calls come from that table; the DNA yielded D and trimming. The sample table holds over 55,000 clones, of which around 87% were seen once. The top ten clones comprise about 1.5% of the sample.

The chain uses TRBV4-2 and TRBJ2-1; TRBD2 might be the D gene, on 7 matching bases. The clonotype comes from a man between 18 and 35 years old in good health and CMV-seronegative. Sequencing was performed on PBMCs. The CDR3 reads as follows: CASSPIGAGASNNEQFF. The DNA reads TGTGCCAGCAGCCCAATCGGGGCGGGGGCCTCCAACAATGAGCAGTTCTTC.